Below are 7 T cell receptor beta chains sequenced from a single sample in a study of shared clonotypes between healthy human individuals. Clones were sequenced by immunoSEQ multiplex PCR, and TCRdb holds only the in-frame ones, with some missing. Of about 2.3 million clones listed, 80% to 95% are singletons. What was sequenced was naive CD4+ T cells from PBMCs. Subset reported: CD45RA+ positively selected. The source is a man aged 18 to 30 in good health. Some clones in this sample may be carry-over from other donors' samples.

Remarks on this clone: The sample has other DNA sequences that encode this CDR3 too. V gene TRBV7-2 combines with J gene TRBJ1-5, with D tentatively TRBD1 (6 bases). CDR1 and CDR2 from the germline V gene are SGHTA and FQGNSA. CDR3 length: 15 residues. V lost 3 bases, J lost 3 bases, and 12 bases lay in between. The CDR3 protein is CASSLTGQPNQPQHF. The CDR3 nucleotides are TGTGCCAGCAGCTTGACCGGACAGCCCAATCAGCCCCAGCATTTT.

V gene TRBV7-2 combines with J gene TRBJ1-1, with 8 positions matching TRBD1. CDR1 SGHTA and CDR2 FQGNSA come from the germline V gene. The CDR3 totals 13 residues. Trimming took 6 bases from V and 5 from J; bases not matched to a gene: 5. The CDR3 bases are TGTGCCAGCAGTAAACAGGGGGGGACTGAAGCTTTCTTT. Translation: CASSKQGGTEAFF. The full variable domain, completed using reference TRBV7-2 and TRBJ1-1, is GAGVSQSPSNKVTEKGKDVELRCDPISGHTALYWYRQSLGQGLEFLIYFQGNSAPDKSGLPSDRFSAERTGGSVSTLTIQRTQQEDSAVYLCASSKQGGTEAFFGQGTRLTVV.

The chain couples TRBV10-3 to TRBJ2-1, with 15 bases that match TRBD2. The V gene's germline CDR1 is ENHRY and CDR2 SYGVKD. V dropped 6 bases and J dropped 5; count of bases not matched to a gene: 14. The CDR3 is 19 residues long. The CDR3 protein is CAIREPPGLAGGKHNEQFF. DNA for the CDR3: TGTGCCATCAGAGAACCCCCGGGACTAGCGGGAGGAAAGCACAATGAGCAGTTCTTC.

The CDR3 DNA is TGTGCCAGCAGCGAAATGGTCCCCGGGGCTTACGAGCAGTACTTC. Its protein is CASSEMVPGAYEQYF. The chain carries TRBV28 and TRBJ2-5; the D call may be TRBD1 or TRBD2 (5 bases each). Gene TRBJ2-7 matches the end of the DNA better, so the J call may be wrong. Germline CDR1 reads MDHEN; CDR2 reads SYDVKM. CDR3 length equals 15 residues.

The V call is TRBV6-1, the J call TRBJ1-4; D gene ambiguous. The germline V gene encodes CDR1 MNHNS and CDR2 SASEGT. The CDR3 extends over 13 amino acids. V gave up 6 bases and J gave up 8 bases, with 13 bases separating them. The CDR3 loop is CASRRVLEEKLFF. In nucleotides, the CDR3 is TGTGCCAGCAGGAGGGTGTTGGAGGAAAAACTGTTTTTT.

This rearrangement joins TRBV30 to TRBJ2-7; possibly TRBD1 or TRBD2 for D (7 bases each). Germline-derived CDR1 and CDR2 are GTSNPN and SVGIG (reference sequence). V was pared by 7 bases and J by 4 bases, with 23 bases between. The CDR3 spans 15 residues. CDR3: CASATGGQPSYEQYF. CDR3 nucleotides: TGTGCCTCGGCCACGGGGGGACAGCCAAGTTACGAGCAGTACTTC.

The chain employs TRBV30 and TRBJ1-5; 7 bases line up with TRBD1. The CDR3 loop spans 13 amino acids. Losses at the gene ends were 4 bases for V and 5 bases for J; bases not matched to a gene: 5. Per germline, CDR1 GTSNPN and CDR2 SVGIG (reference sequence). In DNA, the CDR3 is TGTGCCTGGAATGGACAGGTTGATCAGCCCCAGCATTTT. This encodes CAWNGQVDQPQHF.